The 25 T cell receptor beta chains presented below share a single source sample, sequenced in a study of T cells in Graves' hyperthyroidism and ophthalmopathy. What was amplified from RNA transcripts were TCR beta CDR3 regions. HTBI primers drove first-round RT-PCR of the TCR CDR3. Using its own MiXCR run on the multiplex PCR reads, TCRdb lists one record per CDR3 protein. Of around 700,000 distinct CDR3 sequences listed, around a sixth are singletons. Sequencing was carried out using blood. The receptors were gathered from a woman between 45 and 65 years old with Graves' hyperthyroidism that later progressed to Graves' ophthalmopathy.

This clonotype was picked up many times. V is TRBV11-2 and J is TRBJ1-1; D gene uncertain. The V end was cut by 0 bases, the J end by 4 bases, with 21 bases between. The V gene's germline CDR1 is SGHAT and CDR2 FQNNGV. This CDR3 contains 18 residues. CDR3 protein: CASSLDSAALSFPTEAFF. The CDR3 DNA follows: TGTGCCAGCAGCTTAGATTCCGCAGCCCTTTCTTTTCCCACTGAAGCTTTCTTT.

This clonotype was counted ten times or more. The chain links TRBV30 to TRBJ2-1; possible D gene TRBD2, 5 bases. Per germline, CDR1 GTSNPN and CDR2 SVGIG (reference sequence). The CDR3 spans 12 residues. V dropped 4 bases and J dropped 7 bases, with 11 bases sitting between them. In DNA form, the CDR3 reads TGTGCCTGGACCAGGACTCTGAATGAGCAGTTCTTC. Its protein product is CAWTRTLNEQFF.

The chain links TRBV6-1 to TRBJ1-5; the D gene is possibly TRBD1 (6 bases). Germline V CDR1 and CDR2: MNHNS, SASEGT. The CDR3 covers 14 residues. V lost 5 bases and J lost 3, with 11 bases in between. This CDR3 is CASSIGGYNQPQHF. As DNA, the CDR3 is TGTGCCAGCAGTATAGGGGGGTACAATCAGCCCCAGCATTTT.

Ten or more counts support this clonotype. The chain uses TRBV20-1 and TRBJ2-7, with 9 bases lining up with TRBD1. The CDR3 runs to 18 residues. Germline values: CDR1 DFQATT, CDR2 SNEGSKA (reference sequence). The V segment lost 0 bases and the J segment 4 bases; nucleotides outside the gene matches: 16. CDR3 sequence reads: CSARDLADPDRGIYEQYF. The CDR3 bases are TGCAGTGCTAGAGATCTTGCGGATCCCGACAGGGGGATTTACGAGCAGTACTTC.

This clonotype showed up just a few times. The genes are TRBV5-1 and TRBJ2-7, with D uncertain. The CDR3 consists of 13 residues. Trimming left V 0 bases short and J 5 bases short, with 9 bases between. Germline V gene sequence: CDR1 SGHRS, CDR2 YFSETQ. The DNA for the CDR3 is TGCGCCAGCAGCTTGGCCGAGGCAGACGAGCAGTACTTC. Translated: CASSLAEADEQYF.

The gene calls are TRBV18 and TRBJ1-4, with D maybe TRBD1 (5 bases). This CDR3 region has 15 residues. Per the germline V gene, CDR1 is KGHSH and CDR2 is LQKENI. The V gene lost 3 bases and the J gene lost 2 bases, with 10 bases spanning the gap. Here the CDR3 reads CASSPTGPTNEKLFF. The CDR3 DNA is TGTGCCAGCTCACCGACGGGGCCCACTAATGAAAAACTGTTTTTT. The full variable domain, with the rest looked up from reference TRBV18 and TRBJ1-4, is NAGVMQNPRHLVRRRGQEARLRCSPMKGHSHVYWYRQLPEEGLKFMVYLQKENIIDESGMPKERFSAEFPKEGPSILRIQQVVRGDSAAYFCASSPTGPTNEKLFFGSGTQLSVL.

The chain has TRBV10-3 and TRBJ2-2; D assignment may be TRBD1 or TRBD2 (5 bases each). Germline V gene sequence: CDR1 ENHRY, CDR2 SYGVKD. The germline V and J ends were trimmed by 10 bases and 1 base, with 13 bases remaining between them. This CDR3 spans 14 amino acids. This CDR3 reads CATKRDGNTGELFF. The CDR3 nucleotides read TGTGCCACAAAACGGGACGGGAACACCGGGGAGCTGTTTTTT.

V is TRBV19 and J is TRBJ1-2, with D unclear. The CDR3 is 14 residues long. Germline CDR1 and CDR2: LNHDA and SQIVND (reference sequence). Trimming removed 3 bases from V and 1 base from J, with 9 bases in between. In nucleotides, the CDR3 is TGTGCCAGTAGTATTGGTGGTGGTAACTATGGCTACACCTTC. This sequence encodes CASSIGGGNYGYTF.

V and J are TRBV2 and TRBJ2-5, with 10 bases matching TRBD2. This CDR3 spans 19 amino acids. The V segment lost 0 bases and the J segment 6 bases; nucleotides outside the gene matches: 16. Germline V gives CDR1 SNHLY, CDR2 FYNNEI. The CDR3 coding sequence is TGTGCCAGCAGTGAAGCGTCCCGGGGGCTAGCGGGGGAGGGGAAGACCCAGTACTTC. Its protein is CASSEASRGLAGEGKTQYF.

This clonotype was seen a few times. The CDR3 bases are TGTGCCAGCAGCGTATCTAGCGAGGCCTACGAGCAGTACTTC. It yields the protein CASSVSSEAYEQYF. The chain combines TRBV9 with TRBJ2-7, with a tentative D call TRBD2 (6 bases). This CDR3 has 14 residues. Germline V gene data show CDR1 as SGDLS and CDR2 as YYNGEE. The V end was cut by 1 base, the J end by 2 bases, with 10 bases between.

This clonotype has only a few counts. This chain connects TRBV6-5 to TRBJ1-4; D is possibly TRBD1 (6 bases). Germline CDR1 MNHEY, CDR2 SVGAGI. The CDR3 extends over 15 amino acids. V dropped 0 bases and J dropped 6 bases, with 11 bases sitting between them. The CDR3 DNA reads TGTGCCAGCAGTTACTCGGGCAGGGGTTATGAAAAACTGTTTTTT. Translation: CASSYSGRGYEKLFF.

This clonotype was picked up many times. The rearrangement joins TRBV7-9 to TRBJ1-1; D is possibly TRBD1 (6 bases). CDR3 length: 13 amino acids. Germline V gives CDR1 SEHNR, CDR2 FQNEAQ (reference sequence). Trimming removed 8 bases at V and 4 bases at J, with 14 bases between. In DNA, the CDR3 is TGTGCCAGCGGGCTAGGACAGCGCACTGAAGCTTTCTTT. Encoded protein: CASGLGQRTEAFF.

The chain links TRBV29-1 to TRBJ2-3; D might be TRBD1 (6 bases). This CDR3 region has 13 residues. Trimming took 7 bases from V and 1 from J, leaving 12 bases between them. CDR1 and CDR2 (germline): SQVTM, ANQGSEA. CDR3 DNA sequence: TGCAGCGAAGCAGGGGATGGCACAGATACGCAGTATTTT. It yields the protein CSEAGDGTDTQYF.

Turning to this clonotype: At one end the junction does not follow the germline gene, possibly because of a read error. The CDR3 spells CASSHDINTGELFF. Written as DNA, the CDR3 is TGTGCTAGCAGCCATGACATAAACACCGGGGAGCTGTTTTTT. J is TRBJ2-2 and V is TRBV7-7; D gene unclear. CDR3 length: 14 amino acids. The germline gives CDR1 SSHAT, CDR2 FNYEAQ (reference sequence).

This sequence joins TRBV9 and TRBJ2-7; D remains ambiguous. This CDR3 has 15 amino acids. Germline CDR1 SGDLS, CDR2 YYNGEE. V was cut by 4 bases and J by 3 bases, with 17 bases left in between. CDR3 protein: CASSPRRALLYEQYF. The CDR3 DNA is TGTGCCAGCAGCCCTAGAAGGGCCCTTCTCTACGAGCAGTACTTC.

The table lists this clonotype with a few counts. The chain links TRBV6-2 or TRBV6-3 to TRBJ2-3; 12 bases match TRBD2. Trimming took 6 bases from V and 9 from J; bases not matched to a gene: 16. The CDR3 is 17 amino acids. Germline lookup yields CDR1 MNHEY and CDR2 SVGEGT. The CDR3: CASRPRLLAGGPGTQYF. DNA of the CDR3: TGTGCCAGCAGACCCAGATTGCTAGCGGGGGGGCCGGGCACGCAGTATTTT.

This clonotype was found a few times. The V gene is TRBV20-1, the J gene TRBJ2-1; 7 nucleotides line up with TRBD1. The CDR3 covers 13 residues. V was pared by 4 bases and J by 2 bases, with 2 bases of the junction left unmatched. CDR1 and CDR2 from the germline V gene are DFQATT and SNEGSKA (reference sequence). DNA of the CDR3: TGCAGTGCTACAGGGGGAGCCTACAATGAGCAGTTCTTC. It codes for CSATGGAYNEQFF.

The V gene is TRBV4-1, the J gene TRBJ1-2; no reliable D call. Trimming cost V 1 base and J 3 bases, with 9 bases left between them. Germline CDR1 MGHRA, CDR2 YSYEKL. The CDR3 runs to 14 residues. CDR3 residues: CASSQGRNDYGYTF. In DNA, the CDR3 is TGCGCCAGCAGCCAAGGTCGAAACGACTATGGCTACACCTTC.

The chain links TRBV6-1 to TRBJ2-2; D not certain. The CDR3 covers 13 residues. Trimming left V 2 bases short and J 7 bases short, with 8 bases between. Germline V gene data show CDR1 as MNHNS and CDR2 as SASEGT. The CDR3 DNA reads TGTGCCAGCAGTGAATCGTCGGTCGGGGAGCTGTTTTTT. Translated, it gives CASSESSVGELFF.

This chain connects TRBV2 to TRBJ1-5; no reliable D call. V lost 4 bases, J lost 0 bases, and 10 bases lay in between. Germline CDR1 is SNHLY and CDR2 is FYNNEI. This CDR3 region has 15 residues. The CDR3 here is CASSGDWNSNQPQHF. The CDR3 DNA is TGTGCCAGCAGTGGAGACTGGAATAGCAATCAGCCCCAGCATTTT.

V usage is TRBV29-1 and J usage is TRBJ1-1, with D unresolved. The CDR3 extends over 10 amino acids. Germline CDR1 is SQVTM and CDR2 is ANQGSEA. V lost 0 bases and J 10 bases, leaving 6 bases between the germline ends. CDR3 nucleotides: TGCAGCGTTGAAGAGGGTCTAGCTTTCTTT. This sequence encodes CSVEEGLAFF.

This clonotype was detected only a few times. J is TRBJ2-1 and V is TRBV7-9; a weak D match, TRBD2 (6 bases). Trimming took off 1 base at V and 3 bases at J, with 22 bases between the two ends. The CDR3 has 19 amino acids. The V gene's germline CDR1 is SEHNR and CDR2 FQNEAQ (reference sequence). The DNA for the CDR3 is TGTGCCAGCAGCTTAGGGTTATCGCGATTAGCGGCCTTCTACAATGAGCAGTTCTTC. It translates to CASSLGLSRLAAFYNEQFF. Variable domain in full (rest from reference TRBV7-9 and TRBJ2-1): DTGVSQNPRHKITKRGQNVTFRCDPISEHNRLYWYRQTLGQGPEFLTYFQNEAQLEKSRLLSDRFSAERPKGSFSTLEIQRTEQGDSAMYLCASSLGLSRLAAFYNEQFFGPGTRLTVL.

The genes are TRBV19 and TRBJ2-1; TRBD2 aligns across 10 bases. The germline CDR1 and CDR2 sequences are LNHDA and SQIVND (reference sequence). This CDR3 contains 16 residues. Germline trimming cut 7 bases from V and 7 bases from J; bases unmatched to any gene: 13. The CDR3 coding sequence is TGTGCCAGTATACCCATAGCGGGGGGAACTATGAATGAGCAGTTCTTC. It is translated as CASIPIAGGTMNEQFF.

This clonotype was seen a few times. CDR3 residues: CASSKDRENTEAFF. The CDR3 DNA is TGTGCCAGCTCAAAGGACAGGGAGAACACTGAAGCTTTCTTT. This rearrangement joins TRBV6-1 to TRBJ1-1; 8 bases agree with TRBD1. The ends lost 8 bases at V and 1 base at J; junction bases unmatched: 6. The CDR3 length is 14 residues. Per germline, CDR1 MNHNS and CDR2 SASEGT.

There are a few counts of this clonotype. V is TRBV6-1 and J is TRBJ1-2; 8 nucleotides agree with TRBD1. V lost 10 bases and J lost 5; bases outside the gene matches: 9. The germline CDR1 and CDR2 sequences are MNHNS and SASEGT. This CDR3 is built from 13 residues. The CDR3 here is CAIRAGTGYGYTF. CDR3 nucleotides: TGTGCCATCCGGGCCGGGACAGGTTATGGCTACACCTTC.